This T cell receptor beta chain was identified in a study of blood T cell repertoires in COVID-19. Turning to the study itself: Italy, Spain and the United States were the sources of the convalescent and acute COVID-19 samples.

Clones were read by immunoSEQ multiplex PCR, and TCRdb kept only the in-frame ones, dropping some. The sample carries roughly 80,000 clones, almost 90% recorded once. This clone was picked up many times. The clonotype originates from a woman of 80 years or more with acute or convalescent COVID-19. The sequenced material came from peripheral blood.

CDR3 DNA: TGTGCCAGCAGCCATGATTTGGCCGGGGGGGCGACCGGGGAGCTGTTTTTT. It encodes CASSHDLAGGATGELFF. The rearrangement joins TRBV14 to TRBJ2-2, with 8 bases identical to TRBD2. Germline V gene lookup returns CDR1 SGHDN and CDR2 FVKESK. CDR3 size: 17 residues. With V trimmed by 3 bases and J by 5 bases, 11 bases remained unmatched.